This T cell receptor (beta chain) comes out of a study of T cells in localized non-small cell lung cancer (dated by TCRdb to 2018 to 2020). About the investigation overall: The study analyzed T cell repertoires of 236 early-stage NSCLC patients, comparing tumors and uninvolved tumor-adjacent lungs. The cohort consisted of approximately 240 treatment-naive NSCLC patients whose localized lung tumors had been resected. Of the NSCLC patients, 120 to 150 were male and around 99 were female, and the mean age was roughly 61 years.

At diagnosis, tumor, uninvolved tumor-adjacent lung and peripheral blood were collected and then preserved as a mix of FFPE and fresh-frozen material. For TCR repertoire profiling, the blood samples were analyzed as peripheral blood mononuclear cells. TCR beta CDR3 regions were sequenced from DNA using the immunoSEQ Assay. The original pipeline was this. To compute T cell density, TCR beta template counts were normalized to usable DNA, which was estimated by amplifying housekeeping genes. The preseqR package was used to estimate richness by extrapolating to 400,000 templates for PBMC samples and to 120,000 templates for tissue samples. Clonality was taken to be one minus Pielou's evenness. Differential abundance testing on productive amino-acid clonotypes, with a minimum total count of 5 and an alpha of 0.1, was used to identify tissue-enriched TCRs. The Jaccard Index and the Morisita Overlap Index were used to quantify repertoire overlap between compartments. TCR beta CDR3s were clustered by GLIPH together with public tetramer-defined viral CDR3s, and at least three viral sequences plus V-gene enrichment were required for viral motifs. Here the immuneACCESS table is served through TCRdb, limited to in-frame sequences with V and J called. Missing clones are a known gap in these copies; in checked studies unresolved V genes cover under half, and the rest lacks a known reason. That table supplies the V and J calls and clone size; D and trimming were determined from the DNA. Recorded for this sample are roughly 14,000 clones; 70% to 90% of them occurred a single time. The ten largest clones represent under 35% of the sample.

Results and caveats for the whole study, not just this receptor: Because multi-region tumor sequencing was not done, intratumor heterogeneity could not be ruled out. A median of roughly 60 of the top 100 tumor clones turned up in the paired uninvolved adjacent lung, and 25 to 35 of those clones also ranked among the top 100 of that same adjacent lung. Higher T cell density in blood was associated with longer overall survival, whereas higher clonality in adjacent lung was associated with shorter survival. Because of the exploratory design, TCR variables were selected using unadjusted p-values without false-discovery rate correction. Uninvolved tumor-adjacent lung showed the highest T cell clonality, higher than tumor, which suggests more focused antigenic responses in the uninvolved tumor-adjacent lung.

Only one count was recorded for this clone. Which antigen it targets is not known. No quality values exist for individual bases; no much larger clone is one base distant. The CDR3 numbers 14 residues from cysteine through phenylalanine. The entry retains the CDR3 DNA only, 42 bases that are in frame from base 1. CDR1 and CDR2 are read off the germline V gene (reference sequence) as LNHDA and SQIVND. Deletion took 8 bases off V and 1 base off J, with a span of 12 bases between the germline ends. Recombination connected TRBV19 to TRBJ2-1, with TRBD1 as a weak D call on 6 bases. The sequenced sample was peripheral blood mononuclear cells, obtained before any cancer treatment. The sequence derives from a male donor aged 60 or over with stage II lung adenocarcinoma. The sequenced DNA: TGTGCCAGTTCCAGGGGCAATTCCTACAATGAGCAGTTCTTC. This codes for CASSRGNSYNEQFF.